The T cell receptor (beta chain) under discussion was sequenced for a study of cytomegalovirus exposure and HLA in healthy donors. Across the study: Genotyping showed 75% to 90% of some 400 donors falling in the Caucasian-associated ancestry cluster. Study-level results: It emerged from a later analysis that several of the most significant clusters appeared to be linked to common viral pathogens. Later analysis indicated greater clonal expansion among HLA-associated TCR beta chains than among equally common other chains. V- and J-gene trimming in TCR beta was tied to a missense DCLRE1C variant by an analysis performed later.

Per the germline V gene, CDR1 is MDHEN and CDR2 is SYDVKM. This CDR3 is built from 15 residues. After removal of 6 bases from V and 6 bases from J, the junction contained 14 bases not matched to a gene. Concerning this clone itself: Antigen specificity is unknown.

With 60 Vbeta and 13 Jbeta primers, the PCR was carried out. Generated by immunoSEQ multiplex PCR, the TCRdb table keeps only in-frame clones and is missing some. The sample carries 100,000 or so clones, 70% to 80% recorded once. The source material was PBMCs. This sequence originates from a woman between 18 and 30 years old in good health and CMV-seropositive. The chain combines TRBV28 with TRBJ2-7, with 7 positions matching TRBD2. CDR3 sequence (DNA): TGTGCCAGCAGCTACCCGTGGGGGAGGGCCGCCGAGCAGTACTTC. It codes for CASSYPWGRAAEQYF.